This T cell receptor (beta chain) was sequenced during a study of blood T cell repertoires in COVID-19. Enrolled through a virtual design, the participants were between 18 and 89 years of age and came from 24 US areas. Sequencing used immunoSEQ multiplex PCR; TCRdb keeps in-frame clones, though not all of them. The sample lists 470,000 or so clones; roughly 87% were seen once. Germline V CDR1 and CDR2: KGHSH, LQKENI. The V segment lost 3 bases and the J segment 4 bases; nucleotides outside the gene matches: 7. The CDR3 sequence is 16 residues long. The chain combines TRBV18 with TRBJ2-3, with 10 bases that match TRBD2. Material for sequencing was PBMCs or T cells enriched from blood (not recorded which). The receptor's source is a woman aged 18-29 years with acute COVID-19. CDR3 sequence: CASSPYLAGVADTQYF. The CDR3 bases are TGTGCCAGCTCACCCTATCTAGCGGGAGTAGCAGATACGCAGTATTTT.